These 10 T cell receptor beta chains were sequenced from one sample in a study of cytomegalovirus exposure and HLA in healthy donors. The PCR was carried out with 60 Vbeta primers and 13 Jbeta primers. Libraries were prepared by immunoSEQ multiplex PCR; TCRdb keeps only in-frame clonotypes and omits some of them. The sample includes fewer than 200,000 clones, about 86% of them seen just once. The sequenced material came from PBMCs. The receptors come from a woman aged 25-40 years in good health and CMV-seronegative.

The rearrangement joins TRBV27 to TRBJ1-2; the match to TRBD1 covers 7 bases. Trimming cost V 6 bases and J 4 bases; bases outside gene matches: 11. The germline gives CDR1 MNHEY, CDR2 SMNVEV (reference sequence). This CDR3 spans 15 amino acids. The CDR3: CASSPRQGVAYGYTF. The DNA of the CDR3 is TGTGCCAGCAGCCCCAGGCAGGGGGTGGCCTATGGCTACACCTTC.

The CDR3 is CASSPRGRTPLHF. In DNA, the CDR3 is TGTGCCAGCAGCCCCAGGGGTCGGACACCCCTCCACTTT. The gene calls are TRBV14 and TRBJ1-6; D perhaps matches TRBD1 (6 bases). V was pared by 4 bases and J by 11 bases, with 12 bases between. Germline-derived CDR1 and CDR2 are SGHDN and FVKESK. The CDR3 is made up of 13 amino acids.

The chain uses TRBV21-1 and TRBJ2-7; TRBD1, the table's D call, lacks a check against the DNA. TRBV21-1 represents a pseudogene. This CDR3 contains 14 residues. The CDR3 spells CASSNERQPYEQYF. The CDR3 DNA follows: TGTGCCAGCAGCAATGAGAGACAACCCTACGAGCAGTACTTC.

The V and J genes are TRBV7-3 and TRBJ2-1, with 8 bases lining up with TRBD1. The ends lost 5 bases at V and 4 bases at J; junction bases unmatched: 10. The CDR3 length is 16 residues. CDR1 SGHTA and CDR2 FQGTGA come from the germline V gene. Written as DNA, the CDR3 is TGTGCCAGCAGCGCGGACGGGACAGGACAATACAATGAGCAGTTCTTC. Its protein product is CASSADGTGQYNEQFF.

This clone was detected only once. The chain is built from TRBV7-2 and TRBJ2-2; 7 bases fit TRBD1. The CDR3 sequence is 18 residues long. V lost 5 bases and J lost 0; bases outside the gene matches: 12. Germline CDR1 reads SGHTA; CDR2 reads FQGNSA. CDR3 nucleotides: TGTGCCAGCAGCCGTCCGGTAACCGGGACAGCGAACACCGGGGAGCTGTTTTTT. Its protein product is CASSRPVTGTANTGELFF.

This chain uses TRBV28 with TRBJ2-2; maybe TRBD2 (5 bases). Germline values: CDR1 MDHEN, CDR2 SYDVKM. The CDR3 spans 17 residues. V lost 1 base to trimming and J lost 1 base, with 13 bases between them. The CDR3 DNA is TGTGCCAGCAGTTTATTCGGCCAGGAGGTGAACACCGGGGAGCTGTTTTTT. The encoded protein is CASSLFGQEVNTGELFF.

The chain uses TRBV12-5 and TRBJ1-6; D possibly corresponds to TRBD1 (6 bases). The V gene's germline CDR1 is LGHNT and CDR2 FRNRAP. CDR3 length: 11 amino acids. V lost 6 bases, J lost 19 bases, and 16 bases lay in between. The CDR3 nucleotides read TGTGCTAGTGGCCCCGAACCGGGACATCACTTT. It specifies CASGPEPGHHF. Looking up the rest from reference TRBV12-5 and TRBJ1-6 gives the full variable domain: DARVTQTPRHKVTEMGQEVTMRCQPILGHNTVFWYRQTMMQGLELLAYFRNRAPLDDSGMPKDRFSAEMPDATLATLKIQPSEPRDSAVYFCASGPEPGHHFGNGTRLTVT.

The chain carries TRBV5-1 and TRBJ2-7, with TRBD2 identical over 13 bases. Germline V gene data show CDR1 as SGHRS and CDR2 as YFSETQ. J was trimmed by 2 bases and V by 7 bases; bases with no gene match: 15. The CDR3 has 18 amino acids. The CDR3 region is CASRRGLAGPLTPYEQYF. For the CDR3, the DNA is TGCGCCAGCCGGCGGGGACTAGCGGGACCCCTTACACCCTACGAGCAGTACTTC. The variable domain in full, completed from reference TRBV5-1 and TRBJ2-7, reads KAGVTQTPRYLIKTRGQQVTLSCSPISGHRSVSWYQQTPGQGLQFLFEYFSETQRNKGNFPGRFSGRQFSNSRSEMNVSTLELGDSALYLCASRRGLAGPLTPYEQYFGPGTRLTVT.

Concerning this clone itself: A junction end diverges from the germline sequence, so it may reflect a read error. The rearrangement joins TRBV7-9 to TRBJ2-5, with TRBD2 matching 7 bases. Germline loops: CDR1 SEHNR, CDR2 FQNEAQ (reference sequence). This CDR3 has 17 residues. CDR3 bases: TGTTCCAGCAGCTCCCAAATGGAGCGGGGAGCCCAAGAGACCCAGTACTTC. Encoded protein: CSSSSQMERGAQETQYF. The complete variable domain, with remaining parts taken from reference TRBV7-9 and TRBJ2-5, reads DTGVSQNPRHKITKRGQNVTFRCDPISEHNRLYWYRQTLGQGPEFLTYFQNEAQLEKSRLLSDRFSAERPKGSFSTLEIQRTEQGDSAMYLCSSSSQMERGAQETQYFGPGTRLLVL.

This chain connects TRBV7-3 to TRBJ1-1; D is possibly TRBD1 (6 bases). Between the trimmed V and J ends, which lost 3 bases and 1 base, there was a span of 15 bases. CDR1 SGHTA and CDR2 FQGTGA come from the germline V gene. CDR3 length equals 16 residues. This chain's CDR3 is CASSFSGEGGNTEAFF. The CDR3 bases are TGTGCCAGCAGCTTCTCAGGGGAAGGCGGGAACACTGAAGCTTTCTTT.